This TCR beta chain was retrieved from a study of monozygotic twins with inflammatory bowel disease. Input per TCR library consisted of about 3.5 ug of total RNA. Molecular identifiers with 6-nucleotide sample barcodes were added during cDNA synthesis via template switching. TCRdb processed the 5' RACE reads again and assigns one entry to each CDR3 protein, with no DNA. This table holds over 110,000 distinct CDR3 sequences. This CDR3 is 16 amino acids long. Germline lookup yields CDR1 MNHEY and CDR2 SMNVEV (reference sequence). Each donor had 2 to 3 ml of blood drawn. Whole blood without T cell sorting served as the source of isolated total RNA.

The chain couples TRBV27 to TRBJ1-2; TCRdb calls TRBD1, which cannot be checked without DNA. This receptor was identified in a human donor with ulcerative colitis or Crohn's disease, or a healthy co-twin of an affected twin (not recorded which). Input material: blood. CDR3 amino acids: CASSPSTGNANYGYTF.